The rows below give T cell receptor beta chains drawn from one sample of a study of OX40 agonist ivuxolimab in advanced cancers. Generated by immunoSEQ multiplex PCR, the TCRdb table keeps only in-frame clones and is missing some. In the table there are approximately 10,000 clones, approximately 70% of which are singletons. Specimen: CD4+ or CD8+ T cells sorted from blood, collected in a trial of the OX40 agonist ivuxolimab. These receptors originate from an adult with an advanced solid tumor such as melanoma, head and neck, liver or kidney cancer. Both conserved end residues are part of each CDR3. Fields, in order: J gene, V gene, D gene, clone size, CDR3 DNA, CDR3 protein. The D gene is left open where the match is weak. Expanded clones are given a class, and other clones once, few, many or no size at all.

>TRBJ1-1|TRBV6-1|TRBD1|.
TGTGCCAGCGTAAGGACAGGGAACACTGAAGCTTTCTTT
CASVRTGNTEAFF
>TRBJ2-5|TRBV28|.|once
TGTGCCAGCAGTTTGTGGCTGAGCCAAGAGACCCAGTACTTC
CASSLWLSQETQYF
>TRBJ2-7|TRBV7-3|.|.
TGTGCCAGCAGCCCGGACCTCAAAAGCTCCTACGAGCAGTACTTC
CASSPDLKSSYEQYF
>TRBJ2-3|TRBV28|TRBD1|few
TGTGCCAGCAGTGTGGACAGGGGCACAGATACGCAGTATTTT
CASSVDRGTDTQYF
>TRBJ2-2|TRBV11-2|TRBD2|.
TGTGCCAGCAGCCTCCGAAAGGGAGGGTTAACCGGGGAGCTGTTTTTT
CASSLRKGGLTGELFF
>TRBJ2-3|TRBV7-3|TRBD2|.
TGTGCCAGCAGCTCAAGCATCAGCGGGAGTCGCACAGATACGCAGTATTTT
CASSSSISGSRTDTQYF
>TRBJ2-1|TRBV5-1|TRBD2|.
TGCGCCAGCAGCTTGGAGGCGGGAGGACCCTACAATGAGCAGTTCTTC
CASSLEAGGPYNEQFF
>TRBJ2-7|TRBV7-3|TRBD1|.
TGTGCCAGCAGCGTAGGACAGGGTAACGAGCAGTACTTC
CASSVGQGNEQYF
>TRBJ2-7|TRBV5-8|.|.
TGTGCCAGCAGCTTGGTGGGGACCTACGAGCAGTACTTC
CASSLVGTYEQYF
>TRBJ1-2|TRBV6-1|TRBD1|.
TGTGCCACCCGGGGGACAGATAACTATGGCTACACCTTC
CATRGTDNYGYTF
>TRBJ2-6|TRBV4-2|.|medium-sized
TGTGCCAGCAGCCAACAGACAGCCACCTCCTCTGGGGCCAACGTCCTGACTTTC
CASSQQTATSSGANVLTF